This section outlines one TCR beta chain sequence together with its context. What it binds is not known. The record originates from a study of T-cell memory formation after mild COVID-19. Study-wide context: Largely, TCR clusters stayed within a single donor. Overall study results and limits: The CD4+ clones that contracted clustered mainly within CM and EM, and the CD8+ clones concentrated in EMRA.

Each CDR3 protein is one row after TCRdb ran MiXCR on the 5' RACE reads. In the table there are 130,000 to 150,000 distinct CDR3 sequences, 15% to 20% of which are singletons. The specimen sequenced was PBMCs or a T cell subset sorted from them (not recorded which). The origin of this receptor is an adult woman who had mild COVID-19 (a few samples of this study predate the infection). Cell type and time point are not known.

CDR3 nucleotide sequence: TGTGCCAGCAGCGCCCCCGGACAGGGGTTGGCAGATACGCAGTATTTT. Its translation is CASSAPGQGLADTQYF. The chain is built from TRBV2 and TRBJ2-3, with 9 nucleotides matching TRBD1. Germline V gives CDR1 SNHLY, CDR2 FYNNEI. The CDR3 loop spans 16 amino acids. V lost 6 bases to trimming and J lost 4 bases; unmatched junction nucleotides: 11. The full variable domain, with the rest looked up from reference TRBV2 and TRBJ2-3, is EPEVTQTPSHQVTQMGQEVILRCVPISNHLYFYWYRQILGQKVEFLVSFYNNEISEKSEIFDDQFSVERPDGSNFTLKIRSTKLEDSAMYFCASSAPGQGLADTQYFGPGTRLTVL.